A selection of T cell receptor beta chains follows, all from one sample in a study of blood T cell repertoires in COVID-19. Sequenced by immunoSEQ multiplex PCR; TCRdb stores in-frame clones only, minus some. The repertoire consists of approximately 120,000 clones, with about 84% occurring once and the leading ten covering approximately 5.3%. Input material: peripheral blood. These receptors originate from a human donor in a cohort sampled during active COVID-19. CDR3s include the opening cysteine and the closing phenylalanine or tryptophan. The D gene is left open where the match is weak. Expanded clones get a size class; other rows say once, few or many, or leave the size out.

clone_size j_call v_call cdr3_length d_call cdr3_nt cdr3_aa
. TRBJ2-7 TRBV28 14 . TGTGCCAGCAGTGCCTCACGCGGGATCTACGAGCAGTACTTC CASSASRGIYEQYF
. TRBJ2-5 TRBV7-2 15 . TGTGCCAGCAGCCTAGCCGATTACAGGGCCGAGACCCAGTACTTC CASSLADYRAETQYF
. TRBJ1-2 TRBV28 14 . TGTGCCAGCAGAAGCTCTGGCGGGGACTATGGCTACACCTTC CASRSSGGDYGYTF
. TRBJ2-1 TRBV11-3 23 TRBD1 TGTGCCAGCAGCTTAGAACTCGGTAGGGGACAGGGATTAGCGAGATCGTCCTACAATGAGCAGTTCTTC CASSLELGRGQGLARSSYNEQFF
. TRBJ1-5 TRBV5-8 18 TRBD1 TGTGCCAGCAGCTTCTATACCTGGGGGACAGGGGTAAGCCAGCCCCAGCATTTT CASSFYTWGTGVSQPQHF
once TRBJ2-1 TRBV11-1 12 . TGTGCCAGCAGCTTAAAGGCGGGATGGCGGTTCTTC CASSLKAGWRFF
few TRBJ2-3 TRBV5-4 14 . TGTGCCAGCAGCGCCCCTAGCGGCACAGATACGCAGTATTTT CASSAPSGTDTQYF
. TRBJ2-7 TRBV6-5 14 . TGTGCCAGCTCGCGGGACAGAGATTTCTACGAGCAGTACTTC CASSRDRDFYEQYF
. TRBJ1-1 TRBV30 17 . TGTGCCTGGGTGCCCCCGGGACTGGGATATTTGAACACTGAAGCTTTCTTT CAWVPPGLGYLNTEAFF
. TRBJ2-7 TRBV11-2 16 TRBD2 TGTGCCAGCAGCCCTAGGGTAGCGGGGACTTCCTACGAGCAGTACTTC CASSPRVAGTSYEQYF
. TRBJ2-7 TRBV6-2/TRBV6-3 16 TRBD2 TGTGCCAGCAGCCTTCACACGACTAGCGGGATTTACGAGCAGTACTTC CASSLHTTSGIYEQYF
. TRBJ2-1 TRBV18 16 TRBD2 TGTGCCAGCTCACTCAGGACTAGCGGGAGCTACAATGAGCAGTTCTTC CASSLRTSGSYNEQFF
. TRBJ2-1 TRBV7-3 15 . TGTGCCAGCAGCTTAATGCAGTCCCACCACAATGAGCAGTTCTTC CASSLMQSHHNEQFF
. TRBJ2-3 TRBV10-3 14 TRBD1 TGTGCCATCAGCGTGACAGGGCGGGCAGATACGCAGTATTTT CAISVTGRADTQYF
. TRBJ2-1 TRBV7-9 12 . TGTGCCAGCAGCCCAGACATGGTGGCGCAGTTCTTC CASSPDMVAQFF
. TRBJ2-7 TRBV27 15 . TGTGCCAGCAGTTTGCGGGGAAGGGGAGGCTACGAGCAGTACTTC CASSLRGRGGYEQYF
once TRBJ2-1 TRBV6-6 14 TRBD2 TGTGCCAGCAGTTACCCGGGAGGTCAAAATGAGCAGTTCTTC CASSYPGGQNEQFF
. TRBJ1-5 TRBV24-1 16 TRBD1 TGTGCCACCAGTGATAGAGACAGGGGGCGCGGGCAGCCCCAGCATTTT CATSDRDRGRGQPQHF
. TRBJ1-6 TRBV6-2/TRBV6-3 14 TRBD1 TGTGCCAGCCGCCGGGACAGGATTAATTCACCCCTCCACTTT CASRRDRINSPLHF
. TRBJ2-7 TRBV18 16 TRBD2 TGTGCCAGCTCAGCCCTAGCGGGCCGGAGCTCCTACGAGCAGTACTTC CASSALAGRSSYEQYF
. TRBJ2-7 TRBV10-2 17 TRBD2 TGCGCCAGCAGGCGACTAGCGGGAGGGAGGAGCTCCTACGAGCAGTACTTC CASRRLAGGRSSYEQYF
once TRBJ2-7 TRBV12-5 13 . TGTGCTAGTGGAGAACCCTCCCCCAGCGAGCAGTACTTC CASGEPSPSEQYF
few TRBJ1-5 TRBV7-9 13 . TGTGCCAGCAGCCTGGAGGGATCTCAGCCCCAGCATTTT CASSLEGSQPQHF
. TRBJ2-5 TRBV7-6 15 TRBD1 TGTGCCAGCAGCTTATCAGGACAGGGGCAAGAGACCCAGTACTTC CASSLSGQGQETQYF
. TRBJ1-2 TRBV19 18 . TGTGCCAGTAAAAATGGCCCCGGGGAACCCGACTTCAACTATGGCTACACCTTC CASKNGPGEPDFNYGYTF
. TRBJ2-7 TRBV3-1/TRBV3-2 19 TRBD2 TGTGCCAGCAGCCGTAATAGCGGGAGGGCCCAAAAGGTTACCTACGAGCAGTACTTC CASSRNSGRAQKVTYEQYF
. TRBJ2-2 TRBV19 15 TRBD2 TGTGCCAGTAGTATTAGCGGGACCAACACCGGGGAGCTGTTTTTT CASSISGTNTGELFF
. TRBJ2-1 TRBV6-7 20 TRBD2 TGTGCCAGCAGTTACTCGATGAGAACGGCGGGAGGCCACTCCTACAATGAGCAGTTCTTC CASSYSMRTAGGHSYNEQFF
. TRBJ2-1 TRBV2 13 . TGTGCCAGCAGTGCAGAGGAGGTACATGAGCAGTTCTTC CASSAEEVHEQFF
. TRBJ1-2 TRBV6-5 12 . TGTGCCAGCAGTTATGGCCGGGATGGCTACACCTTC CASSYGRDGYTF
. TRBJ1-2 TRBV3-1/TRBV3-2 14 . TGTGCCAGCAGCCAAGAAGGCAGGGTTCGAGGCTACACCTTC CASSQEGRVRGYTF
. TRBJ1-2 TRBV25-1 17 . TGTGCCAGCAGTGAGCAAACGGGACTGCCCATGACGTATGGCTACACCTTC CASSEQTGLPMTYGYTF
. TRBJ2-3 TRBV6-5 15 . TGTGCCAGCAGGCGACGGAGGGGACCCACAGATACGCAGTATTTT CASRRRRGPTDTQYF
. TRBJ1-1 TRBV6-6 16 . TGTGCCAGCAGTTACCGGAGGGTTAGGATGAACACTGAAGCTTTCTTT CASSYRRVRMNTEAFF
. TRBJ2-1 TRBV5-4 16 TRBD2 TGTGCCAGCAGCTTGGGCCGGGGGGGGCTCCTCAATGAGCAGTTCTTC CASSLGRGGLLNEQFF
. TRBJ2-7 TRBV27 13 TRBD1 TGTGCCAGCAGGCGACAGGGGGCGTACGAGCAGTACTTC CASRRQGAYEQYF
. TRBJ2-6 TRBV19 16 . TGTGCCAGTAATGAGAACAGACCCTCTGGGGCCAACGTCCTGACTTTC CASNENRPSGANVLTF
once TRBJ2-3 TRBV18 15 . TGTGCCAGCTCACCAATGGCAGGCAGCACAGATACGCAGTATTTT CASSPMAGSTDTQYF
once TRBJ2-3 TRBV6-5 11 . TGTGCCAGCACAGATTGGGATACGCAGTATTTT CASTDWDTQYF
. TRBJ2-1 TRBV7-9 15 . TGTGCCAGCAGCTTAGCTGAGAAGGCCCGGAGTGAGCAGTTCTTC CASSLAEKARSEQFF
. TRBJ1-2 TRBV28 13 TRBD1 TGTGCCAGCAGAGTACAGGGGATCTATGGCTACACCTTC CASRVQGIYGYTF
. TRBJ1-2 TRBV9 16 TRBD1 TGTGCCAGCAGCGTAGGGGGTACAGGGGGCGCGGCTGGCTACACCTTC CASSVGGTGGAAGYTF
. TRBJ2-1 TRBV29-1 16 TRBD2 TGCAGCGCCCTAAGAGTAGCGGGTATCTCCTACAATGAGCAGTTCTTC CSALRVAGISYNEQFF
. TRBJ1-6 TRBV2 14 . TGTGCCAGCAGTGATACAGGGCGCAATTCACCCCTCCACTTT CASSDTGRNSPLHF
few TRBJ1-6 TRBV5-1 15 TRBD1 TGCGCCAGCAGAACAGACAGGGACTATAATTCACCCCTCCACTTT CASRTDRDYNSPLHF
few TRBJ2-7 TRBV6-2/TRBV6-3 17 . TGTGCCAGCAGTTTTGATGGGCGCGTCTCCGCCTCCTACGAGCAGTACTTC CASSFDGRVSASYEQYF
. TRBJ1-1 TRBV5-1 13 TRBD1 TGCGCCAGCAGCCGGACAGGGATCACTGAAGCTTTCTTT CASSRTGITEAFF
. TRBJ2-1 TRBV6-1 14 . TGTGTCAGCAGTGAAGGTCCGTACTACAATGAGCAGTTCTTC CVSSEGPYYNEQFF
. TRBJ2-3 TRBV27 16 . TGTGCCAGCAGTTTGGTTTTTACTAGCACCTCAGATACGCAGTATTTT CASSLVFTSTSDTQYF
. TRBJ2-1 TRBV27 14 . TGTGCCAGCAGGCAGAGGAGCTCCTACAATGAGCAGTTCTTC CASRQRSSYNEQFF
. TRBJ1-6 TRBV18 16 TRBD1 TGTGCCAGCTCACCGGGTCTAGGGGGCGAAGATTCACCCCTCCACTTT CASSPGLGGEDSPLHF
. TRBJ1-3 TRBV29-1 14 . TGCAGCGTTGAAGGGCCCCACTCTGGAAACACCATATATTTT CSVEGPHSGNTIYF
many TRBJ1-3 TRBV4-3 18 TRBD1 TGCGCCAGCAGCCAATCCACACGGGGACAGGGTTTAAGAAACACCATATATTTT CASSQSTRGQGLRNTIYF
few TRBJ2-7 TRBV29-1 14 TRBD1 TGCAGCGCAAAGGGACAGGAAAACTCCTACGAGCAGTACTTC CSAKGQENSYEQYF